These 7 T cell receptor beta chains came from one sample sequenced in a study of neoadjuvant anti-PD-1 for oral cavity cancer (dated by TCRdb to the early 2020s). Receptor amplification or capture employed the immunoSEQ multiplex PCR assay. The clones in this table, taken by TCRdb from immuneACCESS, are in-frame only. Not every clone is retained; where verified, under half of the shortfall comes from an unresolved V gene, and the cause of the rest is unknown. Recorded for this sample are more than 11,000 clones; about three quarters of them occurred a single time. The ten largest clones represent less than 3.5% of the sample. Per the publication, the time point label means: after neoadjuvant nivolumab, at surgical resection. The input for sequencing was PBMCs, taken after nivolumab (anti-PD-1) treatment. These receptors were taken from a person aged 35 to 85 with oral cavity squamous cell carcinoma.

This clone was detected only a few times. The chain couples TRBV7-9 to TRBJ1-2; possible D gene TRBD1, 5 bases. CDR3 length: 14 residues. Trimming took off 5 bases at V and 1 base at J, with 11 bases between the two ends. The germline CDR1 and CDR2 sequences are SEHNR and FQNEAQ (reference sequence). CDR3 sequence reads: CASSNPTVNYGYTF. In nucleotides, the CDR3 is TGTGCCAGCAGCAACCCGACAGTTAACTATGGCTACACCTTC.

V is TRBV10-3 and J is TRBJ2-3; 8 nucleotides match TRBD1. The germline gives CDR1 ENHRY, CDR2 SYGVKD. The V segment lost 10 bases and the J segment 6 bases; nucleotides outside the gene matches: 15. The CDR3 totals 15 residues. CDR3 loop: CATLDGQGIDDTQYF. The CDR3 nucleotides read TGTGCCACCCTGGACGGACAGGGCATCGACGATACGCAGTATTTT.

The rearrangement joins TRBV19 to TRBJ1-5; D gene ambiguous. This CDR3 comprises 15 residues. Germline assignment: CDR1 LNHDA and CDR2 SQIVND (reference sequence). Trimming took off 5 bases at V and 8 bases at J, with 19 bases between the two ends. The CDR3 sequence: CASSSTRPFGEPQHF. CDR3 bases: TGTGCCAGTAGTTCAACACGTCCGTTTGGAGAGCCCCAGCATTTT. The whole variable domain, filled in from reference TRBV19 and TRBJ1-5, reads DGGITQSPKYLFRKEGQNVTLSCEQNLNHDAMYWYRQDPGQGLRLIYYSQIVNDFQKGDIAEGYSVSREKKESFPLTVTSAQKNPTAFYLCASSSTRPFGEPQHFGDGTRLSIL.

This chain links TRBV15 with TRBJ2-5; D tentatively fits TRBD1 or TRBD2 (7 bases each). This CDR3 contains 17 residues. CDR1 and CDR2 (germline): LNHNV, YYDKDF (reference sequence). Trimming took 0 bases from V and 4 from J, leaving 18 bases between them. The CDR3 here is CATSRDQGGAEGETQYF. As DNA, the CDR3 is TGTGCCACCAGCAGAGACCAGGGGGGGGCGGAGGGAGAGACCCAGTACTTC. The variable domain in full, completed from reference TRBV15 and TRBJ2-5, reads DAMVIQNPRYQVTQFGKPVTLSCSQTLNHNVMYWYQQKSSQAPKLLFHYYDKDFNNEADTPDNFQSRRPNTSFCFLDIRSPGLGDTAMYLCATSRDQGGAEGETQYFGPGTRLLVL.

In this sample, this clone turned up once. This chain joins TRBV27 and TRBJ1-5; the match to TRBD1 covers 7 bases. The ends lost 6 bases at V and 4 bases at J; junction bases unmatched: 9. Germline V CDR1 and CDR2: MNHEY, SMNVEV (reference sequence). The CDR3 runs to 15 residues. The CDR3 DNA sequence: TGTGCCAGCAGCCCGGGACAACAGGGGAATCAGCCCCAGCATTTT. This gives the protein CASSPGQQGNQPQHF.

The chain links TRBV7-9 to TRBJ1-1, with D possibly matching TRBD1 (5 bases). Germline-derived CDR1 and CDR2 are SEHNR and FQNEAQ (reference sequence). V was clipped by 1 base and J by 5 bases, with 11 bases between them. CDR3 size: 14 residues. The CDR3 nucleotides read TGTGCCAGCAGCTTAGATCAGGGTCGGACTGAAGCTTTCTTT. Its protein product is CASSLDQGRTEAFF.

In DNA form, the CDR3 reads TGCGCCAGCAGCTTTGGACTGACTTACGAGCAGTACTTC. It is translated as CASSFGLTYEQYF. The chain uses TRBV5-1 and TRBJ2-7; TRBD2 might be the D (5 bases). V lost 2 bases to trimming and J lost 4 bases, with 10 bases between them. The V gene's germline CDR1 is SGHRS and CDR2 YFSETQ. This CDR3 is 13 amino acids long.